This is a list of T cell receptor beta chains from one sample in a study of somatic mutations in cytotoxic T cells in rheumatoid arthritis. Sequencing was performed with immunoSEQ multiplex PCR; in TCRdb, only in-frame clones are kept and a portion is missing. The sample carries about 26,000 clones, around 80% recorded once. The sequenced material came from CD8+ T cells sorted from blood. These receptors all stem from a man in his fifties or sixties in good health. Each CDR3 is given with its conserved first and last residue. The D gene is left open where the match is weak. Expanded clones get a size class; other rows say once, few or many, or leave the size out.

d_gene: TRBD1
j_gene: TRBJ1-2
v_gene: TRBV2
abundance: once
CDR3aa: CASSGDRENRRGYTF
CDR3nt: TGTGCCAGCAGTGGTGACAGGGAGAACCGACGCGGCTACACCTTC

d_gene: .
j_gene: TRBJ1-2
v_gene: TRBV7-9
abundance: few
CDR3aa: CASSRGDYGYTF
CDR3nt: TGTGCCAGCAGCAGGGGAGACTATGGCTACACCTTC

d_gene: .
j_gene: TRBJ1-1
v_gene: TRBV5-6
abundance: .
CDR3aa: CASSAGPFEAFF
CDR3nt: TGTGCCAGCAGCGCGGGCCCCTTTGAAGCTTTCTTT

d_gene: .
j_gene: TRBJ2-7
v_gene: TRBV6-5
abundance: .
CDR3aa: CASSTLGQNEQYF
CDR3nt: TGTGCCAGCAGTACTCTTGGACAGAACGAGCAGTACTTC

d_gene: .
j_gene: TRBJ2-6
v_gene: TRBV13
abundance: .
CDR3aa: CASSFYSGANVLTF
CDR3nt: TGTGCCAGCAGCTTCTACTCTGGGGCCAACGTCCTGACTTTC

d_gene: TRBD1
j_gene: TRBJ1-1
v_gene: TRBV10-2
abundance: .
CDR3aa: CASSPGQINTEAFF
CDR3nt: TGCGCCAGCAGTCCGGGACAGATAAACACTGAAGCTTTCTTT

d_gene: .
j_gene: TRBJ2-2
v_gene: TRBV19
abundance: .
CDR3aa: CASSIVGSVTGELFF
CDR3nt: TGTGCCAGTAGTATTGTAGGAAGCGTAACCGGGGAGCTGTTTTTT

d_gene: .
j_gene: TRBJ2-1
v_gene: TRBV9
abundance: .
CDR3aa: CASSVGQSSYNEQFF
CDR3nt: TGTGCCAGCAGCGTAGGTCAGAGCTCCTACAATGAGCAGTTCTTC

d_gene: .
j_gene: TRBJ2-7
v_gene: TRBV7-6
abundance: few
CDR3aa: CASSLATGGRSTYEQYF
CDR3nt: TGTGCCAGCAGCTTAGCGACCGGGGGGCGCTCTACCTACGAGCAGTACTTC

d_gene: .
j_gene: TRBJ1-5
v_gene: TRBV2
abundance: .
CDR3aa: CASSEGGTNQPQHF
CDR3nt: TGTGCCAGCAGTGAAGGTGGGACCAATCAGCCCCAGCATTTT

d_gene: TRBD2
j_gene: TRBJ2-1
v_gene: TRBV7-6
abundance: few
CDR3aa: CASSLGAGGYEQFF
CDR3nt: TGTGCCAGCAGCTTAGGAGCGGGAGGGTATGAGCAGTTCTTC

d_gene: TRBD1
j_gene: TRBJ2-7
v_gene: TRBV7-6
abundance: .
CDR3aa: CASSLADGTGGTEQYF
CDR3nt: TGTGCCAGCAGCTTAGCGGACGGGACAGGGGGCACCGAGCAGTACTTC

d_gene: .
j_gene: TRBJ2-7
v_gene: TRBV11-1
abundance: large
CDR3aa: CASSQGGLEEYF
CDR3nt: TGTGCCAGCAGCCAGGGGGGCCTCGAAGAGTACTTC

d_gene: .
j_gene: TRBJ1-1
v_gene: TRBV5-5
abundance: .
CDR3aa: CASSLGGEAFF
CDR3nt: TGTGCCAGCAGCTTGGGAGGGGAAGCTTTCTTT

d_gene: .
j_gene: TRBJ2-7
v_gene: TRBV27
abundance: .
CDR3aa: CASSFQGREQYF
CDR3nt: TGTGCCAGCAGTTTTCAGGGGCGCGAGCAGTACTTC

d_gene: .
j_gene: TRBJ1-2
v_gene: TRBV5-4
abundance: .
CDR3aa: CASRRQDYYGYTF
CDR3nt: TGTGCCAGCAGGAGACAGGATTACTATGGCTACACCTTC

d_gene: TRBD2
j_gene: TRBJ2-7
v_gene: TRBV27
abundance: .
CDR3aa: CASSLIGVAGSSYEQYF
CDR3nt: TGTGCCAGCAGTTTAATTGGGGTAGCGGGGAGCTCCTACGAGCAGTACTTC

d_gene: .
j_gene: TRBJ1-1
v_gene: TRBV10-2
abundance: .
CDR3aa: CASSEFKNTEAFF
CDR3nt: TGCGCCAGCAGTGAGTTTAAGAACACTGAAGCTTTCTTT

d_gene: TRBD1
j_gene: TRBJ2-5
v_gene: TRBV27
abundance: .
CDR3aa: CASSLGPGTAAETQYF
CDR3nt: TGTGCCAGCAGTTTAGGGCCGGGGACAGCCGCAGAGACCCAGTACTTC

d_gene: .
j_gene: TRBJ1-5
v_gene: TRBV6-5
abundance: .
CDR3aa: CASSYVGDGNQPQHF
CDR3nt: TGTGCCAGCAGTTACGTTGGTGACGGCAATCAGCCCCAGCATTTT

d_gene: .
j_gene: TRBJ1-5
v_gene: TRBV6-6
abundance: .
CDR3aa: CASSFPRDAANQPQHF
CDR3nt: TGTGCCAGCAGTTTTCCCAGGGATGCGGCGAATCAGCCCCAGCATTTT